These 10 T cell receptor beta chains share one sample of origin, sequenced in a study of T cell responses to AZD1222 COVID-19 vaccine (dated by TCRdb to 2020 to 2023). The time point tag for this specimen amounts to: baseline before first vaccination. The method was the immunoSEQ multiplex PCR assay. Entries here come from immuneACCESS through TCRdb and include only in-frame sequences with V and J called. Some clones fail to appear in such tables; in the studies checked, an unresolved V gene covers under half of the shortfall, and the cause of the remainder is unknown. The sample includes around 160,000 clones, with around nine tenths observed a single time. The top ten clones comprise around 5.5% of the sample. This specimen consisted of peripheral blood, obtained on day 0 of AZD1222 vaccination. The receptor set was obtained from an adult in good health.

This clone was observed a few times. Other DNA sequences in the same sample also yield this CDR3. The chain is built from TRBV7-2 and TRBJ1-1; D not resolved. The CDR3 consists of 13 residues. Trimming shortened V by 1 base and J by 2 bases, and 5 bases separated the two germline ends. Germline-derived CDR1 and CDR2 are SGHTA and FQGNSA. The CDR3 sequence: CASSLGANTEAFF. The CDR3 coding sequence is TGTGCCAGCAGCTTAGGGGCCAACACTGAAGCTTTCTTT.

The chain links TRBV7-2 to TRBJ1-1, with D unresolved. CDR1 and CDR2 from the germline V gene are SGHTA and FQGNSA. The CDR3 consists of 15 residues. V lost 3 bases and J 0 bases, leaving 11 bases between the germline ends. This chain's CDR3 is CASSFSGVMNTEAFF. CDR3 nucleotides: TGTGCCAGCAGCTTTTCCGGGGTCATGAACACTGAAGCTTTCTTT.

The chain uses TRBV19 and TRBJ2-3; 9 nucleotides line up with TRBD2. Losses at the gene ends were 6 bases for V and 2 bases for J; bases not matched to a gene: 9. The germline gives CDR1 LNHDA, CDR2 SQIVND (reference sequence). The length of the CDR3 is 16 residues. The CDR3 sequence is CASSPGTSPDTDTQYF. CDR3 DNA sequence: TGTGCCAGTAGCCCGGGGACTAGCCCGGACACAGATACGCAGTATTTT.

The chain couples TRBV7-6 to TRBJ2-7; 9 bases align to TRBD2. Looked up from germline, CDR1 is SGHVS and CDR2 is FNYEAQ. With 1 base clipped from V and 0 bases from J, the junction kept 4 bases outside the gene matches. The CDR3 is made up of 16 amino acids. CDR3 nucleotide sequence: TGTGCCAGCAGCTTAGGGCAGCGGGGGGACTCCTACGAGCAGTACTTC. Translated, it gives CASSLGQRGDSYEQYF.

The CDR3 reads CASSPRTGANSPLHF. CDR3 DNA: TGTGCCAGCAGCCCAAGGACGGGGGCCAATTCACCCCTCCACTTT. This chain connects TRBV7-2 to TRBJ1-6, with D perhaps matching TRBD1 (6 bases). CDR1 is SGHTA and CDR2 is FQGNSA in the germline V gene. Trimming cost V 5 bases and J 7 bases, with 15 bases left between them. The CDR3 spans 15 residues.

V usage is TRBV15 and J usage is TRBJ1-4; 7 nucleotides match TRBD1. CDR3 length equals 17 residues. V dropped 1 base and J dropped 4; count of bases not matched to a gene: 9. Germline CDR1 is LNHNV and CDR2 is YYDKDF (reference sequence). The CDR3 DNA sequence: TGTGCCACCAGCAGAGTGGGGTATGGGACAGATAATGAAAAACTGTTTTTT. Protein: CATSRVGYGTDNEKLFF.

The J gene is TRBJ2-1, the V gene TRBV18, with a tentative D call TRBD2 (5 bases). Deletions cut 5 bases from V and 0 bases from J, with 11 bases between. The CDR3 contains 15 residues. Germline V CDR1 and CDR2: KGHSH, LQKENI. The DNA for the CDR3 is TGTGCCAGCTCAACTACTAGGAGCTCCTACAATGAGCAGTTCTTC. Amino acid sequence: CASSTTRSSYNEQFF.

The chain combines TRBV28 with TRBJ1-2; TRBD1 agrees at 8 bases. Trimming cost V 3 bases and J 7 bases; bases outside gene matches: 4. Looked up from germline, CDR1 is MDHEN and CDR2 is SYDVKM. The CDR3 sequence is 13 residues long. CDR3 sequence reads: CASSFRDRSGYTF. The DNA of the CDR3 is TGTGCCAGCAGTTTTAGGGACAGGAGTGGCTACACCTTC.

The rearrangement joins TRBV3-1 (or the pseudogene TRBV3-2) to TRBJ1-2, with TRBD1 identical over 7 bases. This CDR3 region has 14 residues. V dropped 4 bases and J dropped 4; count of bases not matched to a gene: 6. Per the germline V gene, CDR1 is LGHDT and CDR2 is YNNKEL (reference sequence). CDR3 loop: CASSPGTVGYGYTF. The CDR3 DNA reads TGTGCCAGCAGCCCGGGGACAGTCGGCTATGGCTACACCTTC.

The rearrangement joins TRBV28 to TRBJ2-1; no definite D call. This CDR3 has 12 amino acids. Trimming left V 2 bases short and J 15 bases short, with 14 bases between. Germline CDR1 is MDHEN and CDR2 is SYDVKM. CDR3 bases: TGTGCCAGCAGTTTAGCACGCGGCCCCCTGTTCTTC. This encodes CASSLARGPLFF.